This T cell receptor (beta chain) was captured by sequencing in a study of multiple sclerosis patients with progressive multifocal leukoencephalopathy. Germline CDR1 SGDLS, CDR2 YYNGEE. CDR3 length: 15 residues. Trimming took off 4 bases at V and 0 bases at J, with 11 bases between the two ends. Described time point: less than 15 months of natalizumab therapy. Measured with immunoSEQ multiplex PCR; TCRdb has only the in-frame clones, and not every one. The sample includes tens of thousands of clones, 90% of them seen just once. The sequenced sample was PBMCs, obtained from a patient treated with natalizumab. The TCR originated in a human donor with multiple sclerosis. The chain couples TRBV9 to TRBJ1-3; unclear D gene. The DNA for the CDR3 is TGTGCCAGCAGCTCCCGGCGGGGCTCTGGAAACACCATATATTTT. Protein: CASSSRRGSGNTIYF.